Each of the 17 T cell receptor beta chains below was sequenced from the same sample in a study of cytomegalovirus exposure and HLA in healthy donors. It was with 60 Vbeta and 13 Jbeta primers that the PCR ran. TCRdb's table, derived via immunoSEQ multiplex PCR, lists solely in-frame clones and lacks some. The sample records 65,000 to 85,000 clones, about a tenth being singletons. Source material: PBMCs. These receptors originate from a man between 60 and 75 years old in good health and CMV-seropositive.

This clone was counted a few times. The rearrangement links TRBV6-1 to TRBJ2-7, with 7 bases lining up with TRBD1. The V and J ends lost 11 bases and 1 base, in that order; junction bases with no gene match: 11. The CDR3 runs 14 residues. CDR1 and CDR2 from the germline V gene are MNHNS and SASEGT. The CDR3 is CAALGDSRSYEQYV. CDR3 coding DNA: TGTGCCGCGCTCGGGGACAGCCGATCCTACGAGCAGTACGTC.

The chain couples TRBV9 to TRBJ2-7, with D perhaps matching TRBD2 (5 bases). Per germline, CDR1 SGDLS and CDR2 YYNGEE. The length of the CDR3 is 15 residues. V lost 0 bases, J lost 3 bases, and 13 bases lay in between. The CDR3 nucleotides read TGTGCCAGCAGCGTAGACGGCGGGCTAGTCTACGAGCAGTACTTC. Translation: CASSVDGGLVYEQYF.

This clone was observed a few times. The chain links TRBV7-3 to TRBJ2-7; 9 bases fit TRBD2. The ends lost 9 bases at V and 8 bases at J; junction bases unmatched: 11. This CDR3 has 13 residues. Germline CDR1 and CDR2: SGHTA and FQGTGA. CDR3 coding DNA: TGTGCCAGAAGCGAAGCGGGGGGACAGAAGCAGTACTTC. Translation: CARSEAGGQKQYF.

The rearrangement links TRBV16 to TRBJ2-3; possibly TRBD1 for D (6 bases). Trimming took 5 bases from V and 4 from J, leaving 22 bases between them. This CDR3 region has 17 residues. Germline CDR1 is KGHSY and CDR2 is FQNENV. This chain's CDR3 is CASSSPLSRGSADTQYF. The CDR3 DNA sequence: TGTGCCAGCAGCTCCCCCCTGTCCAGGGGTTCAGCAGATACGCAGTATTTT.

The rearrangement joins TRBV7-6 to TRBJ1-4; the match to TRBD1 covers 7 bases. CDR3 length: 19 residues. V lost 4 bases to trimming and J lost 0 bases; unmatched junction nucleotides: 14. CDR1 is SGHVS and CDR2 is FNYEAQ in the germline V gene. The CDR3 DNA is TGTGCCAGCAGCTCTTTAGGGGGCCCGGGGCCCTCAACTAATGAAAAACTGTTTTTT. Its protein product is CASSSLGGPGPSTNEKLFF.

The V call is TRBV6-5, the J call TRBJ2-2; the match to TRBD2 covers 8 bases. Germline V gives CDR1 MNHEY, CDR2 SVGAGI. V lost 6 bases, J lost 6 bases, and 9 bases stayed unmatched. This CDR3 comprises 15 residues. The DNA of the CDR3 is TGTGCCAGCAGCCCCGGGGGGGCGCGGTCCGGGGAGCTGTTTTTT. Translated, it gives CASSPGGARSGELFF.

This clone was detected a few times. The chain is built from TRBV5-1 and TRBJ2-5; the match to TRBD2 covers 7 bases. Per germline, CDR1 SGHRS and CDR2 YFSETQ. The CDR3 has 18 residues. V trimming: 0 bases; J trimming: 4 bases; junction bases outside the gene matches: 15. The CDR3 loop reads CASSLVRGRMGGLETQYF. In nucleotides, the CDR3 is TGCGCCAGCAGCTTGGTTCGGGGCCGGATGGGAGGGCTAGAGACCCAGTACTTC.

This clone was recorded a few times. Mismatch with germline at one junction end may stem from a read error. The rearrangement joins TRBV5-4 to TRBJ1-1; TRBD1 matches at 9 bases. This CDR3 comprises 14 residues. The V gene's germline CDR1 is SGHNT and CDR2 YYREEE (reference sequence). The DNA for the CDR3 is TGTGCCAGCAGTTTGGACAGGGGAGACACTGAAGCTTTCTTT. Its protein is CASSLDRGDTEAFF. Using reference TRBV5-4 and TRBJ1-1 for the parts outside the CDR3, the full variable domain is ETGVTQSPTHLIKTRGQQVTLRCSSQSGHNTVSWYQQALGQGPQFIFQYYREEENGRGNFPPRFSGLQFPNYSSELNVNALELDDSALYLCASSLDRGDTEAFFGQGTRLTVV.

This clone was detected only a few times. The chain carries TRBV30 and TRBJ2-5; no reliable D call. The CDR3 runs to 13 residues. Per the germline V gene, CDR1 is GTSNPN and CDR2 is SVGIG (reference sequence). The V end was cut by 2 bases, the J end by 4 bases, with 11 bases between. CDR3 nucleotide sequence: TGTGCCTGGAGTCCCGGAGTGGGAGAGACCCAGTACTTC. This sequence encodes CAWSPGVGETQYF.

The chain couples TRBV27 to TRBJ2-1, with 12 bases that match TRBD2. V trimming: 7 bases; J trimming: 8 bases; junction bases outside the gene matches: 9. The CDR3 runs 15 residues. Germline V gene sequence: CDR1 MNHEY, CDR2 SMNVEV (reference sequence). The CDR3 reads CASTRGTSGFDEQFF. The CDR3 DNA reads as TGTGCCAGCACACGGGGGACTAGCGGGTTCGATGAGCAGTTCTTC.

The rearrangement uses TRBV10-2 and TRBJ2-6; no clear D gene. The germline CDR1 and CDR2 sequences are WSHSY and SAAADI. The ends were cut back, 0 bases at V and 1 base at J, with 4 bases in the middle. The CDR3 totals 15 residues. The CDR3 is CASSESHSGANVLTF. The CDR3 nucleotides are TGCGCCAGCAGTGAGTCCCATTCTGGGGCCAACGTCCTGACTTTC.

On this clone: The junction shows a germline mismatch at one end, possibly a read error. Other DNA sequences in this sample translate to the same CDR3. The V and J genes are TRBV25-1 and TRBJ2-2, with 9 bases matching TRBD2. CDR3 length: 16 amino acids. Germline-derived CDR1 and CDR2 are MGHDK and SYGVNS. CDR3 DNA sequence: TGTGCCAGCAGTCCTTCTAGCGGGGCGAACACAGGGGAGCTGTTTTTC. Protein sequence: CASSPSSGANTGELFF.

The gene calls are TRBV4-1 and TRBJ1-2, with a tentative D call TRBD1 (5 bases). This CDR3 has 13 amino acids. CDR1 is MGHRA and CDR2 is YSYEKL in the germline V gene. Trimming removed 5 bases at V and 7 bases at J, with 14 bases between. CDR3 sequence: CASSSGGAGGYTF. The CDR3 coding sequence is TGCGCCAGCAGCTCAGGAGGGGCGGGTGGCTACACCTTC.

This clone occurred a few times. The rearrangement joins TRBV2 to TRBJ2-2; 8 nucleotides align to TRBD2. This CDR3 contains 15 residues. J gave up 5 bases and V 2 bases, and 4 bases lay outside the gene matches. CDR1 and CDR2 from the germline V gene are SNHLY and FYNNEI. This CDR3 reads CASSERSGSTGELFF. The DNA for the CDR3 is TGTGCCAGCAGTGAACGGAGCGGGAGTACCGGGGAGCTGTTTTTT. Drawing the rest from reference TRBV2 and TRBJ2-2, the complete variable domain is EPEVTQTPSHQVTQMGQEVILRCVPISNHLYFYWYRQILGQKVEFLVSFYNNEISEKSEIFDDQFSVERPDGSNFTLKIRSTKLEDSAMYFCASSERSGSTGELFFGEGSRLTVL.

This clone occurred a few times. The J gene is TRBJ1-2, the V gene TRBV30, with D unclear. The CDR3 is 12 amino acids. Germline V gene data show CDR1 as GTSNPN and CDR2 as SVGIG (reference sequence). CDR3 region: CALEGANYGYTF. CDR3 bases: TGTGCGTTGGAGGGAGCTAACTATGGCTACACCTTC. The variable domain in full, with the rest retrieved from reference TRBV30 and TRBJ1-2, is SQTIHQWPATLVQPVGSPLSLECTVEGTSNPNLYWYRQAAGRGLQLLFYSVGIGQISSEVPQNLSASRPQDRQFILSSKKLLLSDSGFYLCALEGANYGYTFGSGTRLTVV.

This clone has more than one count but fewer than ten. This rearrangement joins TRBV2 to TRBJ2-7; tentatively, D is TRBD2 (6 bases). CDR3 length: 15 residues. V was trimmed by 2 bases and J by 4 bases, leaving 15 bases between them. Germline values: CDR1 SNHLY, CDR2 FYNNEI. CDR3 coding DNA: TGTGCCAGCAGTGAACAAGGAGGGCTTACGTACGAGCAGTACTTC. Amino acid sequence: CASSEQGGLTYEQYF.

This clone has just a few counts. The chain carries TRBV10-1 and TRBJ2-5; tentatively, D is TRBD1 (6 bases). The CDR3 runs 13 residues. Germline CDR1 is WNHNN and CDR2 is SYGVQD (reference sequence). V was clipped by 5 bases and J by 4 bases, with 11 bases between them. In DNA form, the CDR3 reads TGCGCCAGCAGTACTACAGGGACAGAGACCCAGTACTTC. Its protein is CASSTTGTETQYF.